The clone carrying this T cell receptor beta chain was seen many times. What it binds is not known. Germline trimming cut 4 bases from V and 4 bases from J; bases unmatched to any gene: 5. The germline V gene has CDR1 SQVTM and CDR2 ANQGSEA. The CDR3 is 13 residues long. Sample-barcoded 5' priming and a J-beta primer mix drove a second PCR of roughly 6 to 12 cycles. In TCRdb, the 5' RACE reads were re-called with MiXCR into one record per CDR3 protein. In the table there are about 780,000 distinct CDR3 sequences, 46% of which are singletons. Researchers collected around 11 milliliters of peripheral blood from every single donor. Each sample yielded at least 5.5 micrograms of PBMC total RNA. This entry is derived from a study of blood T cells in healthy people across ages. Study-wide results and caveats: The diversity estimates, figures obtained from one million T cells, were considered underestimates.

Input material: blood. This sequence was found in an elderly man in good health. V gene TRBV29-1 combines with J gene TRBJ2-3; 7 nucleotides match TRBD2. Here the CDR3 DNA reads TGCAGCGTTGCGGGTGGGAGGGCAGATACGCAGTATTTT. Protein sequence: CSVAGGRADTQYF.